This TCR beta chain was captured in a study of PD-1 blockade in classical Hodgkin lymphoma. Remarks on this clone: Its antigen is unidentified.

Notes on the study in general: Healthy donors reportedly exceeded newly diagnosed patients in baseline TCR diversity. Undefined causes, possibly disease activity or prior therapy, underlie the repertoire differences. Patients newly diagnosed and complete responders had comparable baseline diversity.

Sequenced by immunoSEQ multiplex PCR; TCRdb stores in-frame clones only, minus some. The sample carries roughly 100,000 clones, around 90% recorded once. Time point meaning: cycle 4 day 1 (C4D1), after six to seven weeks of nivolumab. After autologous stem cell transplantation all patients relapsed, and prior brentuximab vedotin exposure differed between cohorts. Best responses were complete response, partial response or progressive disease. V was clipped by 8 bases and J by 7 bases, with 17 bases between them. CDR3 size: 13 residues. Germline V gene lookup returns CDR1 SNHLY and CDR2 FYNNEI. J is TRBJ1-1 and V is TRBV2; D is ambiguous. The receptor was isolated from a human donor with classical Hodgkin lymphoma. The starting material was peripheral blood mononuclear cells (PBMCs), obtained before the fourth cycle of nivolumab. CDR3: CASGGMGYNEAFF. CDR3 in DNA: TGTGCCAGCGGAGGAATGGGGTATAATGAAGCTTTCTTT.